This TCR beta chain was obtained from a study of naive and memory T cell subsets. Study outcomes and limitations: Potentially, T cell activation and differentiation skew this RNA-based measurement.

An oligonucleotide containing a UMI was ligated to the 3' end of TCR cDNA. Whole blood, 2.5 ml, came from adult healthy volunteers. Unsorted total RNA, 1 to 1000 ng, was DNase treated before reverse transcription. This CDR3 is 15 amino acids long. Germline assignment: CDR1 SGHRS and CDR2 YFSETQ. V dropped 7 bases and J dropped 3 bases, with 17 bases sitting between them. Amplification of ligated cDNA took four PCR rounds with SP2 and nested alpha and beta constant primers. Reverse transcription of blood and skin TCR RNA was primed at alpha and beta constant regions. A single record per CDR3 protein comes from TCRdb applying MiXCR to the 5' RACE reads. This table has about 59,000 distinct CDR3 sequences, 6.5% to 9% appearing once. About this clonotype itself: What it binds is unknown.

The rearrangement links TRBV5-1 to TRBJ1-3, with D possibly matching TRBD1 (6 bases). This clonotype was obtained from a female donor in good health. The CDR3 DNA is TGCGCCAGCCGACCCGAGGGGGAAGGTGGAAACACCATATATTTT. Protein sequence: CASRPEGEGGNTIYF.